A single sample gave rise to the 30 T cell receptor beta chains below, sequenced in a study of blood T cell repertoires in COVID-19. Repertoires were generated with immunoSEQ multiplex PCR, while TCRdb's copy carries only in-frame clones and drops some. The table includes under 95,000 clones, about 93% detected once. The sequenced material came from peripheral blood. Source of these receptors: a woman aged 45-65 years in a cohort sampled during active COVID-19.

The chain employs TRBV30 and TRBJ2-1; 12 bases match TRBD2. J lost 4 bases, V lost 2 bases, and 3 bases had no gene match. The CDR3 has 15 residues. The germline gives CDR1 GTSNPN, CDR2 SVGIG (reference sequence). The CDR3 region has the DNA TGTGCCTGGAGTCTGGGACTAGCGGGTTACAATGAGCAGTTCTTC. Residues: CAWSLGLAGYNEQFF.

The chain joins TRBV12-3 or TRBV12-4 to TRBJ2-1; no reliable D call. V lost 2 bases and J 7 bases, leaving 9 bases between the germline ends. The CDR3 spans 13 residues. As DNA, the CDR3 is TGTGCCAGCAGTTTAACCGGGTCGAATGAGCAGTTCTTC. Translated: CASSLTGSNEQFF.

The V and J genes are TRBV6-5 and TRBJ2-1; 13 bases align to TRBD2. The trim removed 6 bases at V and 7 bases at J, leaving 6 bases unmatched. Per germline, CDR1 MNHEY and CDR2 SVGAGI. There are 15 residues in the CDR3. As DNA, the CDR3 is TGTGCCAGCAGCGAGACTAGCGGGAGGAGAAATGAGCAGTTCTTC. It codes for CASSETSGRRNEQFF.

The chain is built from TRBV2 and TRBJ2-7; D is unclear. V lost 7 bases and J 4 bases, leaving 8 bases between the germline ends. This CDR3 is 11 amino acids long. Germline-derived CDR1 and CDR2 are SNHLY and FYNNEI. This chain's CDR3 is CASTPKYEQYF. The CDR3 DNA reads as TGTGCCAGCACCCCCAAATACGAGCAGTACTTC.

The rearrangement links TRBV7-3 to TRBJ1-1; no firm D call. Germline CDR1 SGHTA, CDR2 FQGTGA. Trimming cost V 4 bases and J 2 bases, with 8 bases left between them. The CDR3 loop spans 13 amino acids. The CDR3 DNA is TGTGCCAGCAGCTCGGGATTTAACACTGAAGCTTTCTTT. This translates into CASSSGFNTEAFF.

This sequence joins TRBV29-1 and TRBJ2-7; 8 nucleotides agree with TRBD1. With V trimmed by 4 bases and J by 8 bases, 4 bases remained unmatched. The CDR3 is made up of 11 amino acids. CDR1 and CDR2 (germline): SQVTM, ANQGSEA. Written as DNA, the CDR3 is TGCAGCGTTGGTGGACAGGGTAAGCAGTACTTC. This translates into CSVGGQGKQYF.

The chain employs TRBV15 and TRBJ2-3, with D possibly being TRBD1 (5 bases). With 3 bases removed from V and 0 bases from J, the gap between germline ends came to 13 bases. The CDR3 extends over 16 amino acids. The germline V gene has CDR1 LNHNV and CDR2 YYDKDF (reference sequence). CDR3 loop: CATSRSWGRSTDTQYF. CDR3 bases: TGTGCCACCAGCAGGTCTTGGGGCAGGAGCACAGATACGCAGTATTTT.

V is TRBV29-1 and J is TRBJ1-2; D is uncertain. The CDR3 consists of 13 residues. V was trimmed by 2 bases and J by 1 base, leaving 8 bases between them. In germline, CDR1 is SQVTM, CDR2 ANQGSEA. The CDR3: CSVELELNYGYTF. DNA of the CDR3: TGCAGCGTTGAACTGGAGCTTAACTATGGCTACACCTTC.

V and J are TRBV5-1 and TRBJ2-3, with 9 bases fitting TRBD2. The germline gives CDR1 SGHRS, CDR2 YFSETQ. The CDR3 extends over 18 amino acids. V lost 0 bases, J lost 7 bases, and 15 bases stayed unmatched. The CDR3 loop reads CASSLGGASGVAVNTQYF. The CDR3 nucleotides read TGCGCCAGCAGCTTGGGAGGGGCTAGCGGGGTCGCCGTGAATACGCAGTATTTT.

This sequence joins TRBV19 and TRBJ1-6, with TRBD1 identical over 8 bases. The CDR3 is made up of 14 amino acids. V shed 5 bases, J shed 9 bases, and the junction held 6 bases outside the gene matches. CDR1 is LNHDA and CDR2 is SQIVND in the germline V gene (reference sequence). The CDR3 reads CASSPDRAFSPLHF. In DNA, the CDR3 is TGTGCCAGTAGTCCGGACAGGGCGTTTTCACCCCTCCACTTT.

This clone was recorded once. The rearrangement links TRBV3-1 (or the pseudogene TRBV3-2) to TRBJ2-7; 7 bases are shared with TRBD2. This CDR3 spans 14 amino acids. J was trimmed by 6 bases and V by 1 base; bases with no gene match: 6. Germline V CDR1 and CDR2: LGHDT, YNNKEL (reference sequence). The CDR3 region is CASSQGAGRAEQYF. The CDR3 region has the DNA TGTGCCAGCAGCCAAGGAGCGGGGAGGGCCGAGCAGTACTTC.

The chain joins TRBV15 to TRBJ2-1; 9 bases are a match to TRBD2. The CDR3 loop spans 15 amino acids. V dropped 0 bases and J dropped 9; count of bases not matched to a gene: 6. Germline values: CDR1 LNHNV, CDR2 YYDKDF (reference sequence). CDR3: CATSRETSGLGEQFF. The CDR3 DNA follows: TGTGCCACCAGCAGAGAGACTAGCGGCCTTGGTGAGCAGTTCTTC.

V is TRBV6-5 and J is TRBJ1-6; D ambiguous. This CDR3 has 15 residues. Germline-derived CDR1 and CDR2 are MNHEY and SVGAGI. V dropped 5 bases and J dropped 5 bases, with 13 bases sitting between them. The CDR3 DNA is TGTGCCAGCAGTCGCCGGGGAGGGAATAATTCACCCCTCCACTTT. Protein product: CASSRRGGNNSPLHF.

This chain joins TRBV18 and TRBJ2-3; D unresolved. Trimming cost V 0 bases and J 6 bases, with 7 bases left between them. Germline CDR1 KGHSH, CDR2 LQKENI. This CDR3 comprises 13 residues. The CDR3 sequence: CASSPPLSDTQYF. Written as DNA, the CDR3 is TGTGCCAGCTCACCACCCTTATCGGATACGCAGTATTTT.

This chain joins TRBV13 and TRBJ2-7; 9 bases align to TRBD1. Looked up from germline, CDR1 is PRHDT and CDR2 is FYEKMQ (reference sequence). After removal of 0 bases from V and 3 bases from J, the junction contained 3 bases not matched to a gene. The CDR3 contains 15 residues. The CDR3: CASSLGPGQGYEQYF. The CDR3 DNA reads TGTGCCAGCAGCTTAGGACCGGGACAGGGCTACGAGCAGTACTTC.

The CDR3 region has the DNA TGCAGCGTATGGGCAGGGGCACAAGAGACCCAGTACTTC. It codes for CSVWAGAQETQYF. The J gene is TRBJ2-5, the V gene TRBV29-1, with a weak D call TRBD1 (6 bases). The germline V gene encodes CDR1 SQVTM and CDR2 ANQGSEA. CDR3 size: 13 residues. V was cut by 6 bases and J by 2 bases, with 13 bases left in between.

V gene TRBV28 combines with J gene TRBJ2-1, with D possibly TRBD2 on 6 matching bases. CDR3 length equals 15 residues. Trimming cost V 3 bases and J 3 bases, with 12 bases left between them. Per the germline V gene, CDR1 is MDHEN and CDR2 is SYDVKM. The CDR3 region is CASSFYRGNYNEQFF. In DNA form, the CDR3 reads TGTGCCAGCAGTTTCTACCGCGGGAACTACAATGAGCAGTTCTTC.

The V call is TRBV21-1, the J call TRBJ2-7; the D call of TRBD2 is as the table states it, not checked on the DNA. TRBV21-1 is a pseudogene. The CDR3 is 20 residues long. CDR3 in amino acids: CASSYDPGLAGISPCYEQYF. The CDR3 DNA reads TGTGCCAGCAGCTATGACCCGGGACTAGCGGGAATTTCGCCTTGCTACGAGCAGTACTTC.

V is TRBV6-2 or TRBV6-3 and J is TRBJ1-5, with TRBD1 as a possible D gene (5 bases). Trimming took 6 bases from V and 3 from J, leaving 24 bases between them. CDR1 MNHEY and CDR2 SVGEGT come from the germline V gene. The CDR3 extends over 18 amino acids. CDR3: CASSPNPRRTGNNQPQHF. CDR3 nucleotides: TGTGCCAGCAGCCCTAATCCGCGCCGTACAGGAAACAATCAGCCCCAGCATTTT.

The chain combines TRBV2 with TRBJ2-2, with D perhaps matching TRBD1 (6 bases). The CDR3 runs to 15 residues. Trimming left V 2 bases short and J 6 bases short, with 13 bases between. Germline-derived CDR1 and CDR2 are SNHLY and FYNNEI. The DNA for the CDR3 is TGTGCCAGCAGTGAAACAGGGTTGATTGCCGGGGAGCTGTTTTTT. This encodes CASSETGLIAGELFF.

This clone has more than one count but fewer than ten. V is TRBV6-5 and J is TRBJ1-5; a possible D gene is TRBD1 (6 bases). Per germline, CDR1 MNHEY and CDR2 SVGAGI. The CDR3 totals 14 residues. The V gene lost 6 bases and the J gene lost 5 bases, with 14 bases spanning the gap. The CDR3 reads CASRVRGRDQPQHF. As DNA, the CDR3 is TGTGCCAGCAGAGTCAGGGGACGCGATCAGCCCCAGCATTTT.

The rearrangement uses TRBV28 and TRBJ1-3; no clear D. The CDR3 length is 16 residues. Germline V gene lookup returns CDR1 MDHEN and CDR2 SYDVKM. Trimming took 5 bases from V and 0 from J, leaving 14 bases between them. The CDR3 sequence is CASSDAAGNSGNTIYF. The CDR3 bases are TGTGCCAGCAGTGACGCGGCCGGAAACTCTGGAAACACCATATATTTT.

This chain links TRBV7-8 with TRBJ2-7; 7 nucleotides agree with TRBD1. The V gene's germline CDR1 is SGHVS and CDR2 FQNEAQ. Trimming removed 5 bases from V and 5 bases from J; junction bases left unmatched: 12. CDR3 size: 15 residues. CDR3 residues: CASSPDRVFRHEQYF. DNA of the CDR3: TGTGCCAGCAGCCCAGACAGGGTCTTTAGGCACGAGCAGTACTTC.

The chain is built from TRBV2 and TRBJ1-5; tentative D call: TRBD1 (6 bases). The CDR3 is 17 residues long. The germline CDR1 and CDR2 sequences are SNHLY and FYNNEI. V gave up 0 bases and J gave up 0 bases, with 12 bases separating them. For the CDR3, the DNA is TGTGCCAGCAGTGAAGCGGTAACAGGGTATAGCAATCAGCCCCAGCATTTT. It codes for CASSEAVTGYSNQPQHF.

CDR3 DNA: TGCAGCGTGGGACAGAGTCTAAACTATGGCTACACCTTC. Encoded protein: CSVGQSLNYGYTF. This rearrangement joins TRBV29-1 to TRBJ1-2, with 7 bases identical to TRBD1. The CDR3 spans 13 residues. Germline V CDR1 and CDR2: SQVTM, ANQGSEA. J gave up 2 bases and V 6 bases, and 6 bases lay outside the gene matches.

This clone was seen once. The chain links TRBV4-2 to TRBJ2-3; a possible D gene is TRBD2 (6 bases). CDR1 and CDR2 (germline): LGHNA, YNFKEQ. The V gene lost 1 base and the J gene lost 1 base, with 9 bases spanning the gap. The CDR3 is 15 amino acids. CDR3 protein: CASSQAPSGTDTQYF. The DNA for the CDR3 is TGTGCCAGCAGCCAAGCCCCTAGCGGCACAGATACGCAGTATTTT.

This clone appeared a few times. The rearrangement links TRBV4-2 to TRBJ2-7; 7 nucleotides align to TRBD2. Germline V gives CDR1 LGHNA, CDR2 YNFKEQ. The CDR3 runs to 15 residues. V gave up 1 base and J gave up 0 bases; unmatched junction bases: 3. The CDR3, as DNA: TGTGCCAGCAGCCAAGGGCTAGCGGACTCCTACGAGCAGTACTTC. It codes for CASSQGLADSYEQYF.

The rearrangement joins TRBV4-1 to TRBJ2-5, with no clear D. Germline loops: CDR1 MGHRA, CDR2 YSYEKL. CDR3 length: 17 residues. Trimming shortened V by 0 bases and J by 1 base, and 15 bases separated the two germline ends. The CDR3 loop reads CASSQESLVWSQETQYF. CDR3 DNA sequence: TGCGCCAGCAGCCAAGAGTCCCTAGTTTGGTCCCAAGAGACCCAGTACTTC.

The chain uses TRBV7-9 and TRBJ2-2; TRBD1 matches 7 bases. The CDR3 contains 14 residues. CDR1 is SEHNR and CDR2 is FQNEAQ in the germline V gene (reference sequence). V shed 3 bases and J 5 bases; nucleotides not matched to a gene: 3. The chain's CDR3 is CASSLGQKTGELFF. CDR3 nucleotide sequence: TGTGCCAGCAGCTTGGGACAGAAGACCGGGGAGCTGTTTTTT.

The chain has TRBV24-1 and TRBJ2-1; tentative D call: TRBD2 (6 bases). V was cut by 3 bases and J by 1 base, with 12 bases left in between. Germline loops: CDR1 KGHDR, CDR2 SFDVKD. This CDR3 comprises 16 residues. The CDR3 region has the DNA TGTGCCACCAGTGATCTTGATGCGGGATCCTACAATGAGCAGTTCTTC. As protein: CATSDLDAGSYNEQFF.